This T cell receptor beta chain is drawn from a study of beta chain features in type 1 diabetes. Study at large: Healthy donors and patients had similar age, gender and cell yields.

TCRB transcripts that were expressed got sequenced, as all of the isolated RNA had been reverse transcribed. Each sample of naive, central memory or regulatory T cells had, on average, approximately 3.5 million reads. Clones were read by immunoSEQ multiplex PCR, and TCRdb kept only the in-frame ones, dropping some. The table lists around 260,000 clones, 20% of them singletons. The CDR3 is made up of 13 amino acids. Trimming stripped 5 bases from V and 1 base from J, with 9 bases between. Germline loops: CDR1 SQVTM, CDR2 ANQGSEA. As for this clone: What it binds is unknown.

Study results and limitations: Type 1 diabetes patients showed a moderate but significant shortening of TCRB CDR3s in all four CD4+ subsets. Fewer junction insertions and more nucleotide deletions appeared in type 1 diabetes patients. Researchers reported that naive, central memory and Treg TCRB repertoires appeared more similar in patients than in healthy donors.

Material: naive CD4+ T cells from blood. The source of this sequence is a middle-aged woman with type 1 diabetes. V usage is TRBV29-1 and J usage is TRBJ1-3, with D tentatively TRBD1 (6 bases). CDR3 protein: CSVHRESGNTIYF. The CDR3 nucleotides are TGCAGCGTTCACAGGGAGTCTGGAAACACCATATATTTT.